This T cell receptor beta chain was captured in a study of control samples from healthy donors and cancer patients. Sequencing was performed with immunoSEQ multiplex PCR; in TCRdb, only in-frame clones are kept and a portion is missing. The table lists around 130,000 clones, more than 80% of them singletons, with about 2.6% in the top ten. Germline values: CDR1 MDHEN, CDR2 SYDVKM. The germline V and J ends were trimmed by 6 bases and 8 bases, with 16 bases remaining between them. There are 13 residues in the CDR3. The clonotype was recovered from a man aged 18 to 29 in good health. The sequenced sample consisted of blood. V gene TRBV28 combines with J gene TRBJ1-2, with D tentatively TRBD1 (5 bases). In DNA, the CDR3 is TGTGCCAGCAGGCCCCAGGGAGCCGGGGGCTACACCTTC. Its translation: CASRPQGAGGYTF.